These T cell receptor beta chains were read from a single sample in a study of OX40 agonist ivuxolimab in advanced cancers. Data came from immunoSEQ multiplex PCR; TCRdb stores just in-frame clones and leaves some out. The sample yields more than 50,000 clones, around four fifths seen once. This specimen consisted of CD4+ or CD8+ T cells sorted from blood, obtained in a trial of the OX40 agonist ivuxolimab. All receptors derive from an adult with an advanced solid tumor such as melanoma, head and neck, liver or kidney cancer. The CDR3 runs from the conserved cysteine through the conserved F or W. Fields, in order: J gene, V gene, D gene, clone size, CDR3 protein, CDR3 DNA. D genes are given only for firm matches. Clone size is not always given. Where it is, it says once, few, many or a class for expanded clones.

TRBJ1-4 TRBV7-8 NA NA CASSLRDQGEKLFF TGTGCCAGCAGCTTAAGAGATCAAGGGGAAAAACTGTTTTTT
TRBJ1-4 TRBV28 TRBD1 NA CASEDRAGEKLFF TGTGCCAGTGAAGACAGGGCGGGTGAAAAACTGTTTTTT
TRBJ2-7 TRBV12-5 NA NA CASEQGGGYEQYF TGTGCTAGTGAACAGGGTGGGGGCTACGAGCAGTACTTC
TRBJ1-3 TRBV4-2 NA NA CASRSADWTFSGNTIYF TGTGCCAGCAGGTCGGCGGATTGGACTTTCTCTGGAAACACCATATATTTT
TRBJ2-7 TRBV14 NA once CASSLHQGRGNGEQYF TGTGCCAGCAGCCTTCACCAGGGCCGGGGCAACGGCGAGCAGTACTTC
TRBJ2-7 TRBV14 NA once CASSQDPAGSYEQYF TGTGCCAGCAGCCAAGATCCGGCAGGTTCCTACGAGCAGTACTTC
TRBJ2-5 TRBV6-6 NA once CAIRDSGDGEQYF TGTGCCATCCGGGACTCCGGAGATGGGGAGCAGTACTTC
TRBJ2-7 TRBV10-1 NA NA CASSDGADSYEQYF TGCGCCAGCAGTGATGGTGCGGACTCCTACGAGCAGTACTTC
TRBJ2-3 TRBV5-1 NA NA CASRTSTDTQYF TGCGCCAGCCGGACTAGCACAGATACGCAGTATTTT
TRBJ2-7 TRBV20-1 NA NA CSASYGSEQYF TGCAGTGCTAGTTACGGCTCCGAGCAGTACTTC